The 10 T cell receptor beta chains in this list originate from one sample, sequenced in a study of vaccination and CD4 T cells after COVID-19. TCRdb re-derived calls from the PCR reads in MiXCR, one entry per CDR3 protein. This sample has 28,000 or so distinct CDR3 sequences; approximately 51% occur once, and the top ten carry 5% to 6.5%. Stated time point: late sampling 161 to 241 days after vaccination in a few convalescent patients. This specimen was CD4+ T cells from blood, taken about 7 months after SARS-CoV-2 vaccination. The receptor set was obtained from a human donor who had recovered from COVID-19.

This chain uses TRBV12-3 or TRBV12-4 with TRBJ1-1, with D perhaps matching TRBD1 (6 bases). The CDR3 extends over 14 amino acids. Trimming removed 6 bases from V and 4 bases from J, with 15 bases in between. The CDR3 nucleotides are TGTGCCAGCAGGACACAGGGCGGGGGCACTGAAGCTTTCTTT. Its translation: CASRTQGGGTEAFF.

The gene calls are TRBV19 and TRBJ2-7, with D perhaps TRBD1 (5 bases). Germline loops: CDR1 LNHDA, CDR2 SQIVND (reference sequence). Trimming shortened V by 4 bases and J by 5 bases, and 12 bases separated the two germline ends. The length of the CDR3 is 13 residues. In DNA, the CDR3 is TGTGCCAGTAGTACCCAGGGTCCCAACGAGCAGTACTTC. Translating it yields CASSTQGPNEQYF. The full variable domain, with the rest looked up from reference TRBV19 and TRBJ2-7, is DGGITQSPKYLFRKEGQNVTLSCEQNLNHDAMYWYRQDPGQGLRLIYYSQIVNDFQKGDIAEGYSVSREKKESFPLTVTSAQKNPTAFYLCASSTQGPNEQYFGPGTRLTVT.

The table lists this clonotype with a count of one. The chain joins TRBV21-1 to TRBJ1-2. TRBV21-1 is a recognized pseudogene. This CDR3 is built from 15 residues. CDR3 in amino acids: CASSKGDDTSYGYTF. The CDR3 DNA sequence: TGTGCCAGCAGCAAAGGCGATGACACCAGCTATGGCTACACCTTC.

The gene calls are TRBV7-2 and TRBJ2-3, with D possibly TRBD2 on 6 matching bases. This CDR3 spans 16 amino acids. Looked up from germline, CDR1 is SGHTA and CDR2 is FQGNSA. Trimming pared 0 bases from V and 2 bases from J, leaving 12 bases between. The CDR3 nucleotides are TGTGCCAGCAGCTTAGCAGGCCAGCGGGCCACAGATACGCAGTATTTT. Encoded protein: CASSLAGQRATDTQYF. Combining the CDR3 with reference TRBV7-2 and TRBJ2-3 gives the whole variable domain GAGVSQSPSNKVTEKGKDVELRCDPISGHTALYWYRQSLGQGLEFLIYFQGNSAPDKSGLPSDRFSAERTGGSVSTLTIQRTQQEDSAVYLCASSLAGQRATDTQYFGPGTRLTVL.

This chain joins TRBV7-6 and TRBJ2-1; D call uncertain. The germline V gene has CDR1 SGHVS and CDR2 FNYEAQ. There are 10 residues in the CDR3. Between the trimmed V and J ends, which lost 8 bases and 9 bases, there was a span of 8 bases. The CDR3 DNA sequence: TGTGCCAGCGGCCCGGGTGAGCAGTTCTTC. Amino acid sequence: CASGPGEQFF.

This clonotype appeared a few times. The V gene is TRBV20-1, the J gene TRBJ1-5; no definite D call. Germline-derived CDR1 and CDR2 are DFQATT and SNEGSKA (reference sequence). The V end lost 3 bases, the J end lost 6 bases, and 9 bases lay between the germline ends. The CDR3 is 12 residues long. The CDR3 here is CSASMLGQPQHF. CDR3 coding DNA: TGCAGTGCTAGCATGCTTGGTCAGCCCCAGCATTTT.

The chain combines TRBV27 with TRBJ2-7; no reliable D call. The CDR3 contains 12 residues. Trimming removed 5 bases from V and 4 bases from J, with 9 bases in between. Germline CDR1 is MNHEY and CDR2 is SMNVEV (reference sequence). The CDR3 nucleotides are TGTGCCAGCAGTCCCATAGGTTACGAGCAGTACTTC. Translation: CASSPIGYEQYF.

The V call is TRBV20-1, the J call TRBJ1-5, with D maybe TRBD1 (6 bases). In germline, CDR1 is DFQATT, CDR2 SNEGSKA (reference sequence). The CDR3 covers 14 residues. The V and J ends lost 6 bases and 4 bases respectively, with 16 bases between them. The CDR3 is CSARGGGRNQPQHF. The CDR3 DNA sequence: TGCAGTGCCAGGGGCGGGGGACGAAATCAGCCCCAGCATTTT.

This clonotype has just a few counts. The genes are TRBV7-2 and TRBJ2-1, with a possible D match to TRBD2 (5 bases). With 5 bases removed from V and 5 bases from J, the gap between germline ends came to 16 bases. This CDR3 spans 15 amino acids. Germline CDR1 is SGHTA and CDR2 is FQGNSA. In DNA, the CDR3 is TGTGCCAGCAGCCCCCGCCCGGGATCGCACAATGAGCAGTTCTTC. Its protein is CASSPRPGSHNEQFF.

This clonotype is medium-sized (0.01 to 0.1%) by share. The CDR3 bases are TGTGCCAGCAGCCCCCGGACAGGGGGATACGAGCAGTACTTC. As protein: CASSPRTGGYEQYF. V gene TRBV7-9 combines with J gene TRBJ2-7; 10 nucleotides line up with TRBD1. CDR1 SEHNR and CDR2 FQNEAQ come from the germline V gene (reference sequence). V was pared by 5 bases and J by 4 bases, with 5 bases of the junction left unmatched. The CDR3 is 14 residues long. Supplemented by reference TRBV7-9 and TRBJ2-7, the full variable domain reads DTGVSQNPRHKITKRGQNVTFRCDPISEHNRLYWYRQTLGQGPEFLTYFQNEAQLEKSRLLSDRFSAERPKGSFSTLEIQRTEQGDSAMYLCASSPRTGGYEQYFGPGTRLTVT.